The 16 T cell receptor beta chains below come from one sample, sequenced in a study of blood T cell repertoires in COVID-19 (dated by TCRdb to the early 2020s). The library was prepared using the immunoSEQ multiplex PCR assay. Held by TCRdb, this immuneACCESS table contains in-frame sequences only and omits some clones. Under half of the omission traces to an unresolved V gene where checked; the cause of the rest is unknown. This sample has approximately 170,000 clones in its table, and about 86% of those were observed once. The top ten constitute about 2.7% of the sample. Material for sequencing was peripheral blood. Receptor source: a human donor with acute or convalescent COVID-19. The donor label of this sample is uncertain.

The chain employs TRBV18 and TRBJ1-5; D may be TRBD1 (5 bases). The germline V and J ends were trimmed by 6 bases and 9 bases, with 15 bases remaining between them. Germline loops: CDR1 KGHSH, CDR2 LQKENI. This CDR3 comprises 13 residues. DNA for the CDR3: TGTGCCAGCTCCCCGGGACTCCTGGTGCCCCAGCATTTT. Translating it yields CASSPGLLVPQHF. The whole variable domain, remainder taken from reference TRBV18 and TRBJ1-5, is NAGVMQNPRHLVRRRGQEARLRCSPMKGHSHVYWYRQLPEEGLKFMVYLQKENIIDESGMPKERFSAEFPKEGPSILRIQQVVRGDSAAYFCASSPGLLVPQHFGDGTRLSIL.

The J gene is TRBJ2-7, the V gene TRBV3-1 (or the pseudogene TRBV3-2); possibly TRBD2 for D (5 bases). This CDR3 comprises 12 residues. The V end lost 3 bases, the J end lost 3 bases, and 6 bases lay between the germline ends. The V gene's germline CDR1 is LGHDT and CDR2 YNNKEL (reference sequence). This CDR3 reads CASSHGVYEQYF. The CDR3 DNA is TGTGCCAGCAGCCACGGGGTCTACGAGCAGTACTTC.

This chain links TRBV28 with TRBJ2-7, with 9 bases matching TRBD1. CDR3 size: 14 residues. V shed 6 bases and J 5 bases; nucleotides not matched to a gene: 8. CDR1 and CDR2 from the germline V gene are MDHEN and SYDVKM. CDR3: CASRTGTGPNEQYF. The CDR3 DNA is TGTGCCAGCAGGACCGGGACAGGGCCAAACGAGCAGTACTTC.

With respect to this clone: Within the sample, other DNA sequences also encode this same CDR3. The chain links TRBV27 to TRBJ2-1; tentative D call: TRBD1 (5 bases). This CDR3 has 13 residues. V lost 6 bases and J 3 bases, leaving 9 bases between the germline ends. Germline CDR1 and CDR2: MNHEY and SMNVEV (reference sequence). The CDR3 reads CASSPQGYNEQFF. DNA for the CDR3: TGTGCCAGCAGCCCCCAGGGCTACAATGAGCAGTTCTTC.

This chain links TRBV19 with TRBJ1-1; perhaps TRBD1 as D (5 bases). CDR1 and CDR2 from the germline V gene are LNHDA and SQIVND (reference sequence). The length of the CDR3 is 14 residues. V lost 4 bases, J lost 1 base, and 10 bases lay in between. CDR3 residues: CASSTRQQNTEAFF. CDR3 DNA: TGTGCCAGTAGTACGAGACAGCAGAACACTGAAGCTTTCTTT.

The CDR3, as DNA: TGTGCCAGTAGTACCCCCGGACAGGGAGCGGATGAGCAGTTCTTC. Protein: CASSTPGQGADEQFF. The chain combines TRBV19 with TRBJ2-1, with 8 bases aligning to TRBD1. Germline values: CDR1 LNHDA, CDR2 SQIVND (reference sequence). The CDR3 is 15 amino acids. The V segment lost 4 bases and the J segment 8 bases; nucleotides outside the gene matches: 10.

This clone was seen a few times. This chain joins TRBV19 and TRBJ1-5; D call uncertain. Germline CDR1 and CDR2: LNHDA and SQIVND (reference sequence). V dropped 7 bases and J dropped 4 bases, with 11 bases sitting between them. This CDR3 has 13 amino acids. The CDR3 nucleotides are TGTGCCAGTAAAGGTGGGAGGAATCAGCCCCAGCATTTT. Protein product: CASKGGRNQPQHF.

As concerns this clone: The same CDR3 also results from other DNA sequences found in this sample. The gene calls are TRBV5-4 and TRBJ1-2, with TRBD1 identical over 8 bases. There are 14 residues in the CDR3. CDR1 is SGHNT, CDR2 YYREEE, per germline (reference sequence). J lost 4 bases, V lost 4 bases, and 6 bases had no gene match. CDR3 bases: TGTGCCAGCAGCCTAGGACAGGGTGGCTATGGCTACACCTTC. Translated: CASSLGQGGYGYTF.

CDR3 DNA: TGTGCCTGGAGTCCCCTGGGCAGCCCATCCTACGAGCAGTACTTC. It codes for CAWSPLGSPSYEQYF. This chain connects TRBV30 to TRBJ2-7, with D hard to call. CDR3 length: 15 amino acids. Per germline, CDR1 GTSNPN and CDR2 SVGIG (reference sequence). The V gene lost 2 bases and the J gene lost 1 base, with 15 bases spanning the gap.

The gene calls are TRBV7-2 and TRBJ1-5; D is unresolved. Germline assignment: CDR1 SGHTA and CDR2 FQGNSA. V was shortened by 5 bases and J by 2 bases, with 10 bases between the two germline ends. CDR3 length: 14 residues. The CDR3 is CASSPNLGNQPQHF. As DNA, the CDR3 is TGTGCCAGCAGCCCTAACCTGGGCAATCAGCCCCAGCATTTT.

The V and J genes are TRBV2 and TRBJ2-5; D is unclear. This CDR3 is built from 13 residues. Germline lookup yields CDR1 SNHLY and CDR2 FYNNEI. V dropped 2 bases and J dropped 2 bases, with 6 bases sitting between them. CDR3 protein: CASSESRQETQYF. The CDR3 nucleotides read TGTGCCAGCAGTGAATCGCGGCAAGAGACCCAGTACTTC.

The CDR3: CASSLTGNTEAFF. CDR3 nucleotide sequence: TGTGCCAGCAGCCTGACAGGAAACACTGAAGCTTTCTTT. The chain couples TRBV7-8 to TRBJ1-1; D possibly corresponds to TRBD1 (6 bases). The CDR3 is 13 residues long. Germline values: CDR1 SGHVS, CDR2 FQNEAQ. V was pared by 5 bases and J by 2 bases, with 9 bases between.

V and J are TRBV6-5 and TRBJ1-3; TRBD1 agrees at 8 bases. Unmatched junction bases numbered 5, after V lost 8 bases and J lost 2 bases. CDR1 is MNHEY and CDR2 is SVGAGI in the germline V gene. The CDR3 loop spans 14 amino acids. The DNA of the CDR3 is TGTGCCAGCCTGGACAGGGAGGCTGGAAACACCATATATTTT. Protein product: CASLDREAGNTIYF.

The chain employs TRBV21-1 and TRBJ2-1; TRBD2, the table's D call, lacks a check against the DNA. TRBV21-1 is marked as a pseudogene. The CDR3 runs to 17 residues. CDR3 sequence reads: CASSLLRPASGYNEQFF. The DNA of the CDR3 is TGTGCCAGCAGCCTCCTCCGGCCGGCTAGCGGCTACAATGAGCAGTTCTTC.

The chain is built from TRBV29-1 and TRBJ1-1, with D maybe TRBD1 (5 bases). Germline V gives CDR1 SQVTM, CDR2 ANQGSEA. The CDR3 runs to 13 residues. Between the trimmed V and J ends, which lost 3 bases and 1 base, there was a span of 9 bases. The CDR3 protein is CSVEAGWNTEAFF. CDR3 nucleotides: TGCAGCGTTGAGGCAGGGTGGAACACTGAAGCTTTCTTT.

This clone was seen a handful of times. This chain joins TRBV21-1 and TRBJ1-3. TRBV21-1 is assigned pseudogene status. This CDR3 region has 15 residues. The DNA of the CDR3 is TGTGCCAGCAGCAAAGGAGCGAGCTCTGGAAACACCATATATTTT. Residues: CASSKGASSGNTIYF.